These 30 T cell receptor beta chains share one sample of origin, sequenced in a study of resident and recirculating memory T cells in vitiligo. Clones were sequenced by immunoSEQ multiplex PCR, and TCRdb holds only the in-frame ones, with some missing. This sample has roughly 80,000 clones, with 92% found just once. The sample taken for sequencing was blood. These receptors came from a male donor with vitiligo.

This rearrangement joins TRBV5-1 to TRBJ2-1; 11 bases are shared with TRBD2. V shed 0 bases and J 3 bases; nucleotides not matched to a gene: 2. This CDR3 has 16 amino acids. Germline loops: CDR1 SGHRS, CDR2 YFSETQ. In nucleotides, the CDR3 is TGCGCCAGCAGCTTGGCCGGGACTAGCGGCTACAATGAGCAGTTCTTC. Translated, it gives CASSLAGTSGYNEQFF.

This rearrangement joins TRBV28 to TRBJ2-1; TRBD1 agrees at 9 bases. The germline V gene has CDR1 MDHEN and CDR2 SYDVKM. V trimming: 4 bases; J trimming: 0 bases; junction bases outside the gene matches: 10. This CDR3 is 18 amino acids long. The CDR3: CASSSSWGQGSSYNEQFF. The CDR3 region has the DNA TGTGCCAGCAGTTCGTCATGGGGACAGGGAAGCTCCTACAATGAGCAGTTCTTC.

V is TRBV19 and J is TRBJ2-5, with D possibly being TRBD1 (6 bases). Germline loops: CDR1 LNHDA, CDR2 SQIVND (reference sequence). The length of the CDR3 is 13 residues. V lost 8 bases and J 2 bases, leaving 12 bases between the germline ends. CDR3 nucleotides: TGTGCCAGTCCCAAAGACAGGCAAGAGACCCAGTACTTC. It translates to CASPKDRQETQYF.

This clone appeared a single time. This chain's CDR3 is CASSTAGGREQYF. DNA of the CDR3: TGTGCCAGCAGCACAGCAGGGGGCCGCGAGCAGTACTTC. V gene TRBV6-5 combines with J gene TRBJ2-7; TRBD1 agrees at 8 bases. The length of the CDR3 is 13 residues. V trimming: 6 bases; J trimming: 6 bases; junction bases outside the gene matches: 7. Looked up from germline, CDR1 is MNHEY and CDR2 is SVGAGI.

The chain is built from TRBV11-2 and TRBJ2-1, with 10 bases lining up with TRBD2. CDR1 is SGHAT, CDR2 FQNNGV, per germline. The V segment lost 6 bases and the J segment 1 base; nucleotides outside the gene matches: 6. The CDR3 spans 16 residues. The CDR3 coding sequence is TGTGCCAGCAGATCACTAGCGGGATTTTCCTACAATGAGCAGTTCTTC. It yields the protein CASRSLAGFSYNEQFF.

The V and J genes are TRBV29-1 and TRBJ2-3, with 9 bases that match TRBD2. Germline assignment: CDR1 SQVTM and CDR2 ANQGSEA. This CDR3 spans 14 amino acids. Unmatched junction bases numbered 8, after V lost 6 bases and J lost 4 bases. CDR3: CSVQISGSSDTQYF. For the CDR3, the DNA is TGCAGCGTCCAAATTAGCGGGAGCTCAGATACGCAGTATTTT.

This clone was seen a single time. The chain couples TRBV7-6 to TRBJ1-3; maybe TRBD1 (6 bases). Germline V gives CDR1 SGHVS, CDR2 FNYEAQ. Trimming removed 4 bases at V and 4 bases at J, with 14 bases between. This CDR3 is built from 15 residues. The CDR3 spells CASSSQGGGGNTIYF. The CDR3 bases are TGTGCCAGCAGCTCACAGGGTGGAGGAGGAAACACCATATATTTT.

The rearrangement joins TRBV6-5 to TRBJ1-2; tentative D call: TRBD1 (5 bases). In germline, CDR1 is MNHEY, CDR2 SVGAGI. V lost 5 bases to trimming and J lost 7 bases, with 20 bases between them. There are 15 residues in the CDR3. Written as DNA, the CDR3 is TGTGCCAGCAGTAACGCCGGGGGGGTCTTGGGTGGCTACACCTTC. Protein: CASSNAGGVLGGYTF.

J is TRBJ2-1 and V is TRBV9, with D possibly TRBD2 on 5 matching bases. V was shortened by 0 bases and J by 3 bases, with 10 bases between the two germline ends. The CDR3 has 15 residues. The germline V gene has CDR1 SGDLS and CDR2 YYNGEE. CDR3 sequence (DNA): TGTGCCAGCAGCGTAGTCGGGAACATCTACAATGAGCAGTTCTTC. The encoded protein is CASSVVGNIYNEQFF. The full variable domain, rest sourced from reference TRBV9 and TRBJ2-1, is DSGVTQTPKHLITATGQRVTLRCSPRSGDLSVYWYQQSLDQGLQFLIQYYNGEERAKGNILERFSAQQFPDLHSELNLSSLELGDSALYFCASSVVGNIYNEQFFGPGTRLTVL.

The V and J genes are TRBV19 and TRBJ1-5, with 7 bases fitting TRBD1. CDR1 LNHDA and CDR2 SQIVND come from the germline V gene (reference sequence). This CDR3 contains 15 residues. The ends lost 9 bases at V and 3 bases at J; junction bases unmatched: 11. The DNA of the CDR3 is TGTGCCAGCACTACAGGGGACGTTACCAATCAGCCCCAGCATTTT. This sequence encodes CASTTGDVTNQPQHF.

The chain links TRBV27 to TRBJ2-3, with D tentatively TRBD2 (6 bases). V was pared by 8 bases and J by 4 bases, with 13 bases between. CDR3 length equals 13 residues. The germline gives CDR1 MNHEY, CDR2 SMNVEV (reference sequence). The CDR3, as DNA: TGTGCCAGCCGTATAGCGGCCGCAGATACGCAGTATTTT. Protein sequence: CASRIAAADTQYF.

The CDR3 spells CASTFGLVRGETQYF. The CDR3 DNA reads as TGTGCCAGCACCTTCGGTCTAGTGCGGGGAGAGACCCAGTACTTC. This chain joins TRBV28 and TRBJ2-5; D perhaps matches TRBD2 (6 bases). V lost 7 bases and J lost 4, with 19 bases in between. The CDR3 contains 15 residues. Germline loops: CDR1 MDHEN, CDR2 SYDVKM.

The V and J genes are TRBV6-1 and TRBJ2-7; TRBD1 agrees at 8 bases. The germline CDR1 and CDR2 sequences are MNHNS and SASEGT. J gave up 3 bases and V 5 bases, and 6 bases lay outside the gene matches. The CDR3 has 14 amino acids. The CDR3 sequence: CASSLQGASYEQYF. The CDR3 DNA sequence: TGTGCCAGCAGTCTTCAGGGGGCAAGCTACGAGCAGTACTTC.

This clone was seen only a few times. The chain has TRBV9 and TRBJ1-1; D is perhaps TRBD1 (6 bases). The V and J ends lost 3 bases and 1 base respectively, with 13 bases between them. This CDR3 is 15 amino acids long. Germline values: CDR1 SGDLS, CDR2 YYNGEE. CDR3 loop: CASSAGGGGNTEAFF. In nucleotides, the CDR3 is TGTGCCAGCAGCGCCGGGGGAGGGGGGAACACTGAAGCTTTCTTT. Full variable domain (rest looked up from reference TRBV9 and TRBJ1-1): DSGVTQTPKHLITATGQRVTLRCSPRSGDLSVYWYQQSLDQGLQFLIQYYNGEERAKGNILERFSAQQFPDLHSELNLSSLELGDSALYFCASSAGGGGNTEAFFGQGTRLTVV.

V gene TRBV2 combines with J gene TRBJ1-1, with D uncertain. Trimming stripped 6 bases from V and 0 bases from J, with 14 bases between. This CDR3 has 15 amino acids. Germline CDR1 is SNHLY and CDR2 is FYNNEI. The CDR3 reads CASRPDYLMNTEAFF. The CDR3 DNA is TGTGCCAGCAGGCCCGACTATCTTATGAACACTGAAGCTTTCTTT.

The chain employs TRBV6-5 and TRBJ2-1, with 9 positions matching TRBD2. V lost 10 bases to trimming and J lost 4 bases; unmatched junction nucleotides: 11. The CDR3 runs 15 residues. Germline V gives CDR1 MNHEY, CDR2 SVGAGI. CDR3 nucleotides: TGTGCCACCTCCATCGCGACTAGCGGTTACAATGAGCAGTTCTTC. This encodes CATSIATSGYNEQFF.

V and J are TRBV9 and TRBJ2-6, with D unclear. With 2 bases removed from V and 1 base from J, the gap between germline ends came to 7 bases. CDR3 length: 15 residues. The germline V gene encodes CDR1 SGDLS and CDR2 YYNGEE. The CDR3 loop reads CASSVRRSGANVLTF. Written as DNA, the CDR3 is TGTGCCAGCAGCGTTCGGAGATCTGGGGCCAACGTCCTGACTTTC.

The J gene is TRBJ2-5, the V gene TRBV28; 9 bases are shared with TRBD1. The CDR3 has 15 residues. Losses at the gene ends were 7 bases for V and 5 bases for J; bases not matched to a gene: 11. Germline V gene lookup returns CDR1 MDHEN and CDR2 SYDVKM. CDR3 amino acids: CASIATGGLRETQYF. The CDR3 region has the DNA TGTGCCAGCATCGCCACAGGGGGCCTTAGGGAGACCCAGTACTTC.

The gene calls are TRBV2 and TRBJ1-1, with D perhaps matching TRBD1 (5 bases). Per germline, CDR1 SNHLY and CDR2 FYNNEI. The V end was cut by 0 bases, the J end by 11 bases, with 19 bases between. The CDR3 runs to 15 residues. The CDR3 DNA reads as TGTGCCAGCAGTGAAGCGGAGGGAACTAGAGGGGTGGCTTTCTTT. Its protein product is CASSEAEGTRGVAFF.

The count of this clone is one. The rearrangement uses TRBV9 and TRBJ2-3; TRBD2 is a possible D gene (6 bases). Germline CDR1 and CDR2: SGDLS and YYNGEE. Trimming left V 4 bases short and J 5 bases short, with 14 bases between. This CDR3 contains 14 residues. The CDR3: CASSSFTGEDTQYF. The CDR3 DNA reads TGTGCCAGCAGCTCGTTCACGGGGGAAGATACGCAGTATTTT. The entire variable domain, with the rest obtained from reference TRBV9 and TRBJ2-3, is as follows: DSGVTQTPKHLITATGQRVTLRCSPRSGDLSVYWYQQSLDQGLQFLIQYYNGEERAKGNILERFSAQQFPDLHSELNLSSLELGDSALYFCASSSFTGEDTQYFGPGTRLTVL.

The chain employs TRBV30 and TRBJ2-7; D perhaps matches TRBD2 (5 bases). The germline V gene encodes CDR1 GTSNPN and CDR2 SVGIG (reference sequence). This CDR3 has 11 residues. Trimming took 3 bases from V and 4 from J, leaving 7 bases between them. The CDR3 loop is CAWSQRYEQYF. The CDR3 DNA reads TGTGCCTGGAGCCAGCGGTACGAGCAGTACTTC.

The chain uses TRBV5-4 and TRBJ1-2; 9 bases line up with TRBD1. The V and J ends lost 4 bases and 8 bases, in that order; junction bases with no gene match: 12. The CDR3 has 15 residues. CDR1 and CDR2 (germline): SGHNT, YYREEE (reference sequence). CDR3 sequence: CASSPRGGTGWGYTF. The CDR3 bases are TGTGCCAGCAGCCCGAGGGGGGGGACAGGGTGGGGCTACACCTTC.

This chain uses TRBV10-3 with TRBJ2-3; 9 positions agree with TRBD1. Trimming at V came to 4 bases and at J to 0 bases, leaving 5 bases not matched to a gene. CDR1 and CDR2 from the germline V gene are ENHRY and SYGVKD. The CDR3 covers 16 residues. The CDR3 DNA reads as TGTGCCATCAGTGGTAGTGGACAGGGGAGCACAGATACGCAGTATTTT. Its translation is CAISGSGQGSTDTQYF.

The chain couples TRBV19 to TRBJ2-1, with 10 bases lining up with TRBD2. The V gene's germline CDR1 is LNHDA and CDR2 SQIVND (reference sequence). Trimming removed 1 base from V and 8 bases from J; junction bases left unmatched: 8. The CDR3 is 16 amino acids. CDR3 DNA sequence: TGTGCCAGTAGTATAGGGGCTAGCGGGAGTTTGGATGAGCAGTTCTTC. As protein: CASSIGASGSLDEQFF.

The chain recombines TRBV2 with TRBJ1-4, with TRBD1 matching over 10 bases. The CDR3 runs to 14 residues. V was clipped by 5 bases and J by 5 bases; unmatched bases: 2. Germline CDR1 reads SNHLY; CDR2 reads FYNNEI. CDR3 DNA sequence: TGTGCCAGCAGTACGGGACAGGGGAATGAAAAACTGTTTTTT. Translation gives CASSTGQGNEKLFF. Filled out from reference TRBV2 and TRBJ1-4, the complete variable domain reads EPEVTQTPSHQVTQMGQEVILRCVPISNHLYFYWYRQILGQKVEFLVSFYNNEISEKSEIFDDQFSVERPDGSNFTLKIRSTKLEDSAMYFCASSTGQGNEKLFFGSGTQLSVL.

J is TRBJ2-3 and V is TRBV10-3; tentatively, D is TRBD1 (5 bases). The germline gives CDR1 ENHRY, CDR2 SYGVKD. The V end lost 4 bases, the J end lost 4 bases, and 12 bases lay between the germline ends. The CDR3 is made up of 14 amino acids. CDR3 loop: CAISVGQGSDTQYF. CDR3 nucleotide sequence: TGTGCCATCAGTGTGGGGCAGGGATCAGATACGCAGTATTTT.

V usage is TRBV6-5 and J usage is TRBJ1-1; the D is unclear. V lost 0 bases, J lost 7 bases, and 9 bases lay in between. This CDR3 has 13 amino acids. Germline lookup yields CDR1 MNHEY and CDR2 SVGAGI. CDR3 amino acids: CASSYSWGDEAFF. The DNA of the CDR3 is TGTGCCAGCAGTTACTCGTGGGGAGATGAAGCTTTCTTT.

J is TRBJ2-1 and V is TRBV4-3, with 10 bases that match TRBD2. Trimming cost V 0 bases and J 6 bases; bases outside gene matches: 11. Germline-derived CDR1 and CDR2 are LGHNA and YSLEER. There are 18 residues in the CDR3. The CDR3 DNA follows: TGCGCCAGCAGCCAAGACACCCAGTCTAGCGGGAGAATCAATGAGCAGTTCTTC. It encodes CASSQDTQSSGRINEQFF.

This clone was seen only once. The gene calls are TRBV25-1 and TRBJ2-7, with D possibly TRBD2 on 5 matching bases. V lost 4 bases and J 3 bases, leaving 7 bases between the germline ends. This CDR3 contains 12 residues. The V gene's germline CDR1 is MGHDK and CDR2 SYGVNS. The CDR3 DNA follows: TGTGCCAGCAGTGGGACTTTCTACGAGCAGTACTTC. Translation: CASSGTFYEQYF.

The chain joins TRBV10-3 to TRBJ2-2, with 11 nucleotides matching TRBD1. This CDR3 is built from 17 residues. Trimming removed 7 bases from V and 4 bases from J; junction bases left unmatched: 11. CDR1 and CDR2 from the germline V gene are ENHRY and SYGVKD. The CDR3 reads CAITGSWTGGGTGELFF. Written as DNA, the CDR3 is TGTGCCATCACTGGGTCTTGGACAGGGGGCGGCACCGGGGAGCTGTTTTTT.